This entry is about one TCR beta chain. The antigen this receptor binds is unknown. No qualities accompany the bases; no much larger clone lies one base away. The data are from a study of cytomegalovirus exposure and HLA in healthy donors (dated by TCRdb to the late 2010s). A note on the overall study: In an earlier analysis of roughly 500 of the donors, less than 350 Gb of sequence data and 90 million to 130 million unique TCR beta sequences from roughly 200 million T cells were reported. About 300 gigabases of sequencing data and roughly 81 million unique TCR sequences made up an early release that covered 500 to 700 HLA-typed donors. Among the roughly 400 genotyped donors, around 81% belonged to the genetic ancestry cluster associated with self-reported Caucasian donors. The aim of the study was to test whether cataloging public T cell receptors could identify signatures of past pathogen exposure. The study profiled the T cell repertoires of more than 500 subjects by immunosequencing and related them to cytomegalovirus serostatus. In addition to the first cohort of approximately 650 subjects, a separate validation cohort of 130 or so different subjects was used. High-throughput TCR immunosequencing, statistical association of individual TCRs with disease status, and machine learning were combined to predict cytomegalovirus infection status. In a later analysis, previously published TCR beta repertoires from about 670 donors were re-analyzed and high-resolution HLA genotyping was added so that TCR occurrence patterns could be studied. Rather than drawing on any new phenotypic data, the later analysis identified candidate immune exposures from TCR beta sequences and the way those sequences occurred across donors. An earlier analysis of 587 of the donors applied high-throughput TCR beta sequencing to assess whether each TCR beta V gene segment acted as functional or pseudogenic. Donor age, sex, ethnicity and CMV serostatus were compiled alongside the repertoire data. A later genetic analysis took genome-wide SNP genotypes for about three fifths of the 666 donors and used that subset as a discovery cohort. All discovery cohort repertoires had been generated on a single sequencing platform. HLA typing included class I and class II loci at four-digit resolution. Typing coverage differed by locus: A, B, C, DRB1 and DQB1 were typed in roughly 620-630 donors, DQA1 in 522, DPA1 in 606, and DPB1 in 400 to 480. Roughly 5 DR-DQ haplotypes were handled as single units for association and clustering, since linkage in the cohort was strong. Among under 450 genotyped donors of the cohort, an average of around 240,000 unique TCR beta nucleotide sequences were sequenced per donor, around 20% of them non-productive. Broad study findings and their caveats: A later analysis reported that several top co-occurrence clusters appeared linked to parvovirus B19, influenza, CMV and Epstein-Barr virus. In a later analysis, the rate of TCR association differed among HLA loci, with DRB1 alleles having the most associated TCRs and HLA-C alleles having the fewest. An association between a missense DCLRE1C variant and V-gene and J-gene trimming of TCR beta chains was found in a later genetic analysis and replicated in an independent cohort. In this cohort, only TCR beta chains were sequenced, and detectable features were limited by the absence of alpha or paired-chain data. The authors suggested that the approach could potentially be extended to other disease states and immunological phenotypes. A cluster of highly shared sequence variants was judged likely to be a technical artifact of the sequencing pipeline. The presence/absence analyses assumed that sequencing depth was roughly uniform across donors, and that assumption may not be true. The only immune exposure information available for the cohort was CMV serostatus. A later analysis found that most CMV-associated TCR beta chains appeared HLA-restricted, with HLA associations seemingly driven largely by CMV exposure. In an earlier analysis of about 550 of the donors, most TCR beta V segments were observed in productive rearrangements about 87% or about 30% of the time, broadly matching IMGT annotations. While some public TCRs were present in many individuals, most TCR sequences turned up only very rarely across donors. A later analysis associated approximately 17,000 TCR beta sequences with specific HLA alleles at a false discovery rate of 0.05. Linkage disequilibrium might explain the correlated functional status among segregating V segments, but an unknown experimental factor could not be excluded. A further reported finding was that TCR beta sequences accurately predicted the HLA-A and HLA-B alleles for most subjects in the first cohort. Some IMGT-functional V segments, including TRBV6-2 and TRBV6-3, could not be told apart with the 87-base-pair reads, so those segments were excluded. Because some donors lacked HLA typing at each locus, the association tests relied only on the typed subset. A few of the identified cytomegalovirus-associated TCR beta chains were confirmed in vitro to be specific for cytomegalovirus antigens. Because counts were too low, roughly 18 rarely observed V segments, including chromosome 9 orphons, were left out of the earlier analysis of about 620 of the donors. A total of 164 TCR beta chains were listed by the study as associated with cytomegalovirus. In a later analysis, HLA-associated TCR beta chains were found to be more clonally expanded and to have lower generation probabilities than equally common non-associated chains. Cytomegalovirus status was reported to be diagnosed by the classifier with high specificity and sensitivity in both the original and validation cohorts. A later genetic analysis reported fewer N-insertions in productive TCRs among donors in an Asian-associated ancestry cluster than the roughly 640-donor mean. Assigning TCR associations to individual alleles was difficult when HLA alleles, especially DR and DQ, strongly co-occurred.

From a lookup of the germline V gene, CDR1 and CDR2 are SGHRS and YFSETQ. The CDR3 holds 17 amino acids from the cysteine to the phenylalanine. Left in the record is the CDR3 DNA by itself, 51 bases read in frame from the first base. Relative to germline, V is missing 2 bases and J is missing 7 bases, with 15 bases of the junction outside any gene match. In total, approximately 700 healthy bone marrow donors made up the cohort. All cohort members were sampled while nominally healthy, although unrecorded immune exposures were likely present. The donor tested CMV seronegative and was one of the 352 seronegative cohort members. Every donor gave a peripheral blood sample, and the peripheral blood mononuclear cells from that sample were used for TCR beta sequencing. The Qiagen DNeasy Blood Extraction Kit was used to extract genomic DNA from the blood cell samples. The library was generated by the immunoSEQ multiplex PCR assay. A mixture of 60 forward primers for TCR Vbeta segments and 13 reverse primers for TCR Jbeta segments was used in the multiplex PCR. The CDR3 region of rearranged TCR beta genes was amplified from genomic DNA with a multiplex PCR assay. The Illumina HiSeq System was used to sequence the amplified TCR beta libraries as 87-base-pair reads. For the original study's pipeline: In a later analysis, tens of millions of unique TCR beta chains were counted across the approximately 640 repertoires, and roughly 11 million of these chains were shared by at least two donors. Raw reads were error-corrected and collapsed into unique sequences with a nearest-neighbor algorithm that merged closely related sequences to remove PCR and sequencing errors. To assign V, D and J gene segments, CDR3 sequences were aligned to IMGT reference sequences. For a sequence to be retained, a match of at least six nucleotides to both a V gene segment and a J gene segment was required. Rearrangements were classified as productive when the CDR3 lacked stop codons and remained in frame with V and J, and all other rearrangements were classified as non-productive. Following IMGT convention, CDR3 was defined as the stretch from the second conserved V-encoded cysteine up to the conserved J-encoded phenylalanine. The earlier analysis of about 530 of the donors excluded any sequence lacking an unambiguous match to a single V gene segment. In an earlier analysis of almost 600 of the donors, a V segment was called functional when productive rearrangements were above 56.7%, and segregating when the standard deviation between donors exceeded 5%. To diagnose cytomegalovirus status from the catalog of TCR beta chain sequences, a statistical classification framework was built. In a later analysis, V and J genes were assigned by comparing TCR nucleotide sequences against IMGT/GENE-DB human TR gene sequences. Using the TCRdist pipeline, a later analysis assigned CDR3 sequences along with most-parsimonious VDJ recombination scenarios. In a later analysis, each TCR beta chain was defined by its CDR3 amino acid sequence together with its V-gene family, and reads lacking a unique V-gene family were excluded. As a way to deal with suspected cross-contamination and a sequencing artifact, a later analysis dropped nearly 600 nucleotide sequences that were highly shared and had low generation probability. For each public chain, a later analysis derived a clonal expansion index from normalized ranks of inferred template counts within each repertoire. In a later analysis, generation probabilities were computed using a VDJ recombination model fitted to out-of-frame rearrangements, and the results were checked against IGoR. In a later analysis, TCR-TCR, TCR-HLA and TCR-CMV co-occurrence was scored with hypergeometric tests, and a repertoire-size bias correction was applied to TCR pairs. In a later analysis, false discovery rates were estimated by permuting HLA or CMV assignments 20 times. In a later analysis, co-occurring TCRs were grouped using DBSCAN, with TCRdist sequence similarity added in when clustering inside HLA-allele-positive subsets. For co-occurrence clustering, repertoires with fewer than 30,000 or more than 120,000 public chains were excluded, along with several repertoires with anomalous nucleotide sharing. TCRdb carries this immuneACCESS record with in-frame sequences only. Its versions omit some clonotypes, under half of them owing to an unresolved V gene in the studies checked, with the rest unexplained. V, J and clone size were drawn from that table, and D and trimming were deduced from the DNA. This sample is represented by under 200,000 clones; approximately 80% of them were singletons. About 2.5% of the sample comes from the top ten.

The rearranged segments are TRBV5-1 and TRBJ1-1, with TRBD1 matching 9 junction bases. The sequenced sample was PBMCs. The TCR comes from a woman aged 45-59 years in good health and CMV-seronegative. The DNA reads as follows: TGCGCCAGCAGCTTTAATCCGTCGGGACAGGGCGTGAATGAAGCTTTCTTT. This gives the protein CASSFNPSGQGVNEAFF.